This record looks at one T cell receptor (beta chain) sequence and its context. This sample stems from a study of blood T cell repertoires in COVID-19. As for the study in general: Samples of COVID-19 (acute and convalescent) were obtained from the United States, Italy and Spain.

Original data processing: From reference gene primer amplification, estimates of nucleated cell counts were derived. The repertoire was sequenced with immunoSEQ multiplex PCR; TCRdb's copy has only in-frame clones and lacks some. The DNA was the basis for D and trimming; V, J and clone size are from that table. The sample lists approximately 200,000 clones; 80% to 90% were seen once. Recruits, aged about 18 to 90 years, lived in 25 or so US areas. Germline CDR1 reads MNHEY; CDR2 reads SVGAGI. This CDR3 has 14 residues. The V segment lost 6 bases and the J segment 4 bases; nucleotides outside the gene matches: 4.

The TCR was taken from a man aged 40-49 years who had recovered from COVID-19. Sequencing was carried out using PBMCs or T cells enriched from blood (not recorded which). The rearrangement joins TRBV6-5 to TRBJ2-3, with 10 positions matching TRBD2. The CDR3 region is CASSVTSGADTQYF. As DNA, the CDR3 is TGTGCCAGCAGCGTTACTAGCGGGGCAGATACGCAGTATTTT.